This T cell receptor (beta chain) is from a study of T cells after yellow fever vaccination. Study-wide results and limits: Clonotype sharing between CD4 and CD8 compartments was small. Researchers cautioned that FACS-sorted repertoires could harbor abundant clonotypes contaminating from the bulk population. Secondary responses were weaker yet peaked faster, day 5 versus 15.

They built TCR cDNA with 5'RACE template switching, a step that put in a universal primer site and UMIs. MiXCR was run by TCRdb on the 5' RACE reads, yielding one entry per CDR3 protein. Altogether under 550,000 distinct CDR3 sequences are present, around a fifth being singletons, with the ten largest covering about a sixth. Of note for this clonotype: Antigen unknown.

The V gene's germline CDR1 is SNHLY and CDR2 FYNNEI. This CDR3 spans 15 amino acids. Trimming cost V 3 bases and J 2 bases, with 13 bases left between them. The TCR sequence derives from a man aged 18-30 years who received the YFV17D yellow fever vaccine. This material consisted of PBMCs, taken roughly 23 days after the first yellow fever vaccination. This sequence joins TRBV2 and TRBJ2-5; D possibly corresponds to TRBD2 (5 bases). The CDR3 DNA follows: TGTGCCAGCAGTGAGGAGGTGGCGGGTCAAGAGACCCAGTACTTC. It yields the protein CASSEEVAGQETQYF.